This T cell receptor beta chain was retrieved from a study of T cells after yellow fever vaccination. Study details: Preparation of the low-cell-number fractions used SMART-Seq v4 Ultra Low Input. Study-wide results and caveats: The appearance of a small share of clonotypes in both CD4 and CD8 compartments was observed. It was the secondary response that reached its peak faster, day 5 versus 15, but it was weaker.

As TCR cDNA was made by 5'RACE template switching, a universal primer site and UMIs were added. TCRdb ran MiXCR on the 5' RACE reads and lists one entry per CDR3 protein. The sample has 100,000 to 150,000 distinct CDR3 sequences; over 12% are singletons. The sample holds a few counts of this clonotype. Antigen unknown. The CDR3 is made up of 11 amino acids. Trimming left V 6 bases short and J 2 bases short, with 5 bases between. Germline V CDR1 and CDR2: DFQATT, SNEGSKA (reference sequence). The sample consisted of CD8+ T cells sorted from PBMCs, taken 5 days after the yellow fever booster vaccination. This TCR was recovered from a man aged 18 to 35 who received the YFV17D yellow fever vaccine. The chain joins TRBV20-1 to TRBJ2-1; no firm D call. The CDR3 nucleotides are TGCAGTGCGGAGCCCTACAATGAGCAGTTCTTC. Encoded protein: CSAEPYNEQFF.